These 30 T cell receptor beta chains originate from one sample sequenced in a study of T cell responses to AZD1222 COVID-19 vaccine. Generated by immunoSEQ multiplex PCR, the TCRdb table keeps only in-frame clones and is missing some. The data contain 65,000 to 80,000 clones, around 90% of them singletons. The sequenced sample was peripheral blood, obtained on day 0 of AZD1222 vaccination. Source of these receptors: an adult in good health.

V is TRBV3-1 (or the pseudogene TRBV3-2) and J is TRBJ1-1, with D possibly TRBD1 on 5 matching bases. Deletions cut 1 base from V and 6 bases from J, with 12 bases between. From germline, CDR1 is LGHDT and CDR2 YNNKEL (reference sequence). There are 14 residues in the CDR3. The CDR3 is CASSQVPREAEAFF. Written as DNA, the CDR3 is TGTGCCAGCAGCCAAGTACCCAGGGAGGCTGAAGCTTTCTTT.

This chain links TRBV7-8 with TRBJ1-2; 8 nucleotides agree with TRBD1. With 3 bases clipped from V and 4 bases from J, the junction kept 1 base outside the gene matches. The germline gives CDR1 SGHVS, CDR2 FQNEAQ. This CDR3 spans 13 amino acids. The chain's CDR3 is CASSLDRAYGYTF. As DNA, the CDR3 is TGTGCCAGCAGCTTGGACAGGGCCTATGGCTACACCTTC.

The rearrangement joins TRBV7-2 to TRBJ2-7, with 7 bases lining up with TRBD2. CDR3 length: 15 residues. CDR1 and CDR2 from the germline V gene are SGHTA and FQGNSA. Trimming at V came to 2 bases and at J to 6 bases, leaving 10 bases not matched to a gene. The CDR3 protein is CASSLMRAGFGEQYF. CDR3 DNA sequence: TGTGCCAGCAGCTTAATGCGAGCGGGATTTGGCGAGCAGTACTTC.

This CDR3 reads CASSAPASARAQETQYF. CDR3 DNA sequence: TGTGCCAGCAGCGCCCCCGCCAGCGCCAGGGCGCAAGAGACCCAGTACTTC. This sequence joins TRBV9 and TRBJ2-5; tentative D call: TRBD1 (5 bases). The germline V gene encodes CDR1 SGDLS and CDR2 YYNGEE. The germline V and J ends were trimmed by 3 bases and 2 bases, with 20 bases remaining between them. CDR3 size: 17 residues.

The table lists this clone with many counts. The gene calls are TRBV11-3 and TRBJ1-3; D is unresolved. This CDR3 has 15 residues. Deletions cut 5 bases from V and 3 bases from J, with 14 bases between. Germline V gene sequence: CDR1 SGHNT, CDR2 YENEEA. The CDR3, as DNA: TGTGCCAGCAGCCCTATGGTGGGTCTTGGAAACACCATATATTTT. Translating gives CASSPMVGLGNTIYF.

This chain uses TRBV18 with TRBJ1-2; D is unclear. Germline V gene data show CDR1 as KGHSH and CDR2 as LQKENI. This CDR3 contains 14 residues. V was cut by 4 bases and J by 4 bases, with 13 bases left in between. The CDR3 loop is CASSQAGTRYGYTF. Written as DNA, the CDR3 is TGTGCCAGCTCACAAGCGGGCACCCGCTATGGCTACACCTTC.

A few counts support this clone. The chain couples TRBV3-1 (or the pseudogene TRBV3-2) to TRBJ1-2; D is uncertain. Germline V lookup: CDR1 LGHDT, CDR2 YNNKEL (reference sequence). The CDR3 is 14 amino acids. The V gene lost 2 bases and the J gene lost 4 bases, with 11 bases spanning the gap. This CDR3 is CASSQSGMGYGYTF. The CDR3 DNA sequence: TGTGCCAGCAGCCAAAGTGGGATGGGCTATGGCTACACCTTC.

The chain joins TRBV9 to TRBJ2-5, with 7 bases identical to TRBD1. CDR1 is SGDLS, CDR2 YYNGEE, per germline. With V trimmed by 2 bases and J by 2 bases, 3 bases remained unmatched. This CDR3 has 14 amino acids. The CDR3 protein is CASSVQGEQETQYF. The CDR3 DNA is TGTGCCAGCAGCGTTCAGGGGGAACAAGAGACCCAGTACTTC.

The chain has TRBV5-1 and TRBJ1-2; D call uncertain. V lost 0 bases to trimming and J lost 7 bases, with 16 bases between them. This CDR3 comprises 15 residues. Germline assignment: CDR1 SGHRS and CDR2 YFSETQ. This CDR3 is CASSLAGVGNGGYTF. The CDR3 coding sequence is TGCGCCAGCAGCTTGGCCGGTGTGGGAAACGGTGGCTACACCTTC.

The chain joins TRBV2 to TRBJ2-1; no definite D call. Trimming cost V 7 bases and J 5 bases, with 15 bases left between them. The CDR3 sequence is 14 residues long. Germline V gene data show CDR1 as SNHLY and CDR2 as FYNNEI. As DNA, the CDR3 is TGTGCCAGCACCGTTGGGGTGCCCGACAATGAGCAGTTCTTC. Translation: CASTVGVPDNEQFF.

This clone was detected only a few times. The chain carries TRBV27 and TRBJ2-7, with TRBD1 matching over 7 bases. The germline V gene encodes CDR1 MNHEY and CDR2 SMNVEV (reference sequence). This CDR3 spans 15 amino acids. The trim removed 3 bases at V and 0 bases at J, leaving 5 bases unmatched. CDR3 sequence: CASSFRQGSSYEQYF. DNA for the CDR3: TGTGCCAGCAGTTTTAGACAGGGCAGCTCCTACGAGCAGTACTTC.

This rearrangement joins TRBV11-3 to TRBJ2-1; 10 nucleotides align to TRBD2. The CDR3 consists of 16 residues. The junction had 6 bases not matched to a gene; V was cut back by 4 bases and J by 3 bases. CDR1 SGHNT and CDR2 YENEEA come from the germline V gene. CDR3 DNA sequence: TGTGCCAGCAGCTCCCTAGCGGGAGTCTACTACAATGAGCAGTTCTTC. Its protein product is CASSSLAGVYYNEQFF.

CDR3 DNA: TGTGCCAGCAGCCAGATATCGGGACAGGGTTTCTATGAGCAGTTCTTC. Amino acids: CASSQISGQGFYEQFF. This chain connects TRBV7-2 to TRBJ2-1, with TRBD1 matching over 9 bases. The CDR3 has 16 residues. From germline, CDR1 is SGHTA and CDR2 FQGNSA. With 5 bases clipped from V and 8 bases from J, the junction kept 13 bases outside the gene matches. The full variable domain, completed using reference TRBV7-2 and TRBJ2-1, is GAGVSQSPSNKVTEKGKDVELRCDPISGHTALYWYRQSLGQGLEFLIYFQGNSAPDKSGLPSDRFSAERTGGSVSTLTIQRTQQEDSAVYLCASSQISGQGFYEQFFGPGTRLTVL.

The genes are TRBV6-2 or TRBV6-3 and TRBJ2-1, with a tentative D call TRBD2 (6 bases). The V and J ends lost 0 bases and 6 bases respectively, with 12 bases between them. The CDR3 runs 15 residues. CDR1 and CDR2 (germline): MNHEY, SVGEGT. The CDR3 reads CASSYSTGGANEQFF. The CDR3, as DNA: TGTGCCAGCAGTTACTCGACCGGCGGGGCCAATGAGCAGTTCTTC.

CDR3 nucleotide sequence: TGCGCCAGCAGCCTCCCGAACGAGACTAGCGGGGGAGACTACAATGAGCAGTTCTTC. Residues: CASSLPNETSGGDYNEQFF. V gene TRBV5-1 combines with J gene TRBJ2-1; TRBD2 matches 12 bases. The V gene end was trimmed by 4 bases and the J gene end by 3 bases; junction bases not matched to a gene: 14. The CDR3 runs to 19 residues. Germline-derived CDR1 and CDR2 are SGHRS and YFSETQ.

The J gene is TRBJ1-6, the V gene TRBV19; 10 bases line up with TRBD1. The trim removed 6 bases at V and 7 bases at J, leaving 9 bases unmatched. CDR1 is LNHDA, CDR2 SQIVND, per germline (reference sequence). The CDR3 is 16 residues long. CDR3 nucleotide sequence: TGTGCCAGTAGCCGTAGGCCGGGACAGGGGAATTCACCCCTCCACTTT. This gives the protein CASSRRPGQGNSPLHF.

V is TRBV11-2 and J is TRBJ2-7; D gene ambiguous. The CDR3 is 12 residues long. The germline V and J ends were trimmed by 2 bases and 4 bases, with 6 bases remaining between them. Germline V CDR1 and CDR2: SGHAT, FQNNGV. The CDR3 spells CASSLSKYEQYF. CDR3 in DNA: TGTGCCAGCAGCTTATCAAAGTACGAGCAGTACTTC. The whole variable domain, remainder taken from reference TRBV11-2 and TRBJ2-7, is EAGVAQSPRYKIIEKRQSVAFWCNPISGHATLYWYQQILGQGPKLLIQFQNNGVVDDSQLPKDRFSAERLKGVDSTLKIQPAKLEDSAVYLCASSLSKYEQYFGPGTRLTVT.

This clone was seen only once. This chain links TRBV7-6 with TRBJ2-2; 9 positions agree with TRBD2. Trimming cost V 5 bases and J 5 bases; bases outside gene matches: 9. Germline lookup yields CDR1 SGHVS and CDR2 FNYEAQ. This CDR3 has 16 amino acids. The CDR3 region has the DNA TGTGCCAGCAGCACCCGGACTAGCGAGGGAACCGGGGAGCTGTTTTTT. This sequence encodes CASSTRTSEGTGELFF.

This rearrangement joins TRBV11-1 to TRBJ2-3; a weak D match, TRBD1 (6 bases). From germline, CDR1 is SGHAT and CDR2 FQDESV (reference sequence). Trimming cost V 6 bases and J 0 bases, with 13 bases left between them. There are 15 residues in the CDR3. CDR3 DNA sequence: TGTGCCAGCAGTTTATGGACAGCTAGCACAGATACGCAGTATTTT. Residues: CASSLWTASTDTQYF.

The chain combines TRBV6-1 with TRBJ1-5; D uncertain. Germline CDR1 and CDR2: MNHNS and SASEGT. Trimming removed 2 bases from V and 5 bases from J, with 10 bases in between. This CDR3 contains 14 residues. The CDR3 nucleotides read TGTGCCAGCAGTGAACAGTCCGCCGATCAGCCCCAGCATTTT. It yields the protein CASSEQSADQPQHF.

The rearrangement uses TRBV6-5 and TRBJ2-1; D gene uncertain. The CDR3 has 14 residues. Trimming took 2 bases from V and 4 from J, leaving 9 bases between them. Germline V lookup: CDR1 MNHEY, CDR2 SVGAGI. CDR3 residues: CASSYTDGYNEQFF. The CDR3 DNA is TGTGCCAGCAGTTACACCGATGGATACAATGAGCAGTTCTTC.

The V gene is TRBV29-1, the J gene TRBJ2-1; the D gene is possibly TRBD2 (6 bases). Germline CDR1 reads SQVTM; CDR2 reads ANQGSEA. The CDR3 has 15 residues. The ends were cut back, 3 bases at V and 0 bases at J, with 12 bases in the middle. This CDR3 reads CSVDGTGSSYNEQFF. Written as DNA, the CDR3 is TGCAGCGTTGATGGTACCGGGAGCTCCTACAATGAGCAGTTCTTC.

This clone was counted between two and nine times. CDR3 DNA sequence: TGTGCCATCAGACGGCAAGACAGGGGCTCCTACGAGCAGTACTTC. Its protein is CAIRRQDRGSYEQYF. This chain joins TRBV10-3 and TRBJ2-7, with 8 bases identical to TRBD1. The V segment lost 6 bases and the J segment 0 bases; nucleotides outside the gene matches: 7. CDR3 length: 15 amino acids. Per germline, CDR1 ENHRY and CDR2 SYGVKD.

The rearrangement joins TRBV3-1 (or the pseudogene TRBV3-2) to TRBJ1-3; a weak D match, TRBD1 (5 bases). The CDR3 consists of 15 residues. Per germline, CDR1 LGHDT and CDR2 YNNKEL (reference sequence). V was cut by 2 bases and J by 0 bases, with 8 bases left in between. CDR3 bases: TGTGCCAGCAGCCAATCAGGGATCTCTGGAAACACCATATATTTT. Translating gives CASSQSGISGNTIYF.

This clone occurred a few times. DNA of the CDR3: TGTGCCAGCAGCTTAGATTTGAGCCCGGGGGCTTTCTTT. It codes for CASSLDLSPGAFF. This chain links TRBV11-2 with TRBJ1-1; D unresolved. V was cut by 0 bases and J by 11 bases, with 13 bases left in between. Per germline, CDR1 SGHAT and CDR2 FQNNGV. The CDR3 is 13 amino acids.

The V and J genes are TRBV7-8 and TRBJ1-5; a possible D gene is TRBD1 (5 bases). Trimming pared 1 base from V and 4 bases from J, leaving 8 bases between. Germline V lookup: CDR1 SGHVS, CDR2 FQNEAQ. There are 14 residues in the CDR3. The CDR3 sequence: CASSLDRLNQPQHF. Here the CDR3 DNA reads TGTGCCAGCAGCTTAGACAGGCTAAATCAGCCCCAGCATTTT.

CDR3 protein: CASSGYTVGPQHF. In DNA form, the CDR3 reads TGTGCCAGCAGTGGGTACACCGTCGGGCCCCAGCATTTT. This chain joins TRBV2 and TRBJ1-5; no definite D call. The length of the CDR3 is 13 residues. CDR1 is SNHLY and CDR2 is FYNNEI in the germline V gene. The V end was cut by 4 bases, the J end by 9 bases, with 13 bases between.

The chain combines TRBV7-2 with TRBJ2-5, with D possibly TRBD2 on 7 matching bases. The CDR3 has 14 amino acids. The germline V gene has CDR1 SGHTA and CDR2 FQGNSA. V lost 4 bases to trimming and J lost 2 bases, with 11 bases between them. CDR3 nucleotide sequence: TGTGCCAGCAGCTCCGAGGGGGGGCAAGAGACCCAGTACTTC. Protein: CASSSEGGQETQYF.

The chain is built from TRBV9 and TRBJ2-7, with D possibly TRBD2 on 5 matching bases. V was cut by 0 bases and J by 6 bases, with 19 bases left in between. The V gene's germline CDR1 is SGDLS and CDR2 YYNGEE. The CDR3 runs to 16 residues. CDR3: CASSVGPGPLSGEQYF. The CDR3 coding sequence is TGTGCCAGCAGCGTAGGTCCCGGACCCCTAAGCGGCGAGCAGTACTTC.

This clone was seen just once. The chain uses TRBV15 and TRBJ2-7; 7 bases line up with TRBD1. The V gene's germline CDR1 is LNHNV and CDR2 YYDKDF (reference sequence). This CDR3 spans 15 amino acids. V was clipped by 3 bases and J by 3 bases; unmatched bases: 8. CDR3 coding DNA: TGTGCCACCAGCAGCCCAAACAGGGGCTACTACGAGCAGTACTTC. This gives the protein CATSSPNRGYYEQYF.